One T cell receptor (beta chain) is described in this entry. This CDR3 is built from 14 residues. Germline assignment: CDR1 SGDLS and CDR2 YYNGEE. V gave up 4 bases and J gave up 5 bases; unmatched junction bases: 9. The method was immunoSEQ multiplex PCR; TCRdb's version includes in-frame clones alone and lacks a portion of them. The sample consists of fewer than 1.6 million clones, about 98.5% of them appearing once. This specimen belongs to a study of shared clonotypes between healthy human individuals. The material sequenced was naive CD4+ T cells sorted from blood. Subset given: CD45RA+ positively selected. The J gene is TRBJ2-7, the V gene TRBV9; 7 bases are shared with TRBD2. This receptor was taken from a man aged 25-40 years in good health. The CDR3 bases are TGTGCCAGCAGCACCGCCCGACTAGCTGACGAGCAGTACTTC. Encoded protein: CASSTARLADEQYF.